This entry is about one TCR beta chain. Its antigen is not identified. This same CDR3 is encoded by further DNA sequences in the sample. The record originates from a study of shared clonotypes between healthy human individuals. Study-wide results and caveats: Compared with clonotypes that all four donors shared, non-shared clonotypes had lower generation probabilities. Sequencing depth was expected to affect clonotype sharing among donors.

Donation came from healthy HIV-negative adults that had no recent acute infections or vaccinations. Both subsets, CD45RA+ naive and CD45RA-negative memory, were split from the CD4+ cells. Only in-frame clones appear in the TCRdb table, and some are missing; sequencing was by immunoSEQ multiplex PCR. Altogether around 350,000 clones are present, roughly 70% being singletons, with the ten largest covering roughly 10%. Sequencing was done on a sample of memory CD4+ T cells sorted from blood. The subset here: CD45RA-negative fraction. This clonotype was sampled from a man aged 25-40 years in good health.

The CDR3 is CASSDMNTEAFF. DNA of the CDR3: TGTGCCAGTAGTGATATGAACACTGAAGCTTTCTTT. This sequence joins TRBV19 and TRBJ1-1; D is unclear. CDR1 and CDR2 (germline): LNHDA, SQIVND (reference sequence). This CDR3 has 12 amino acids. V was cut by 5 bases and J by 0 bases, with 4 bases left in between.